This T cell receptor beta chain appears in the sequencing data of a study of Ad26.COV2.S vaccination and SARS-CoV-2 variants. Indicated treatment: 15 to 20 received Ad26.COV2.S at low or high dose, single or two shots; roughly 5 received placebo; per-sample allocation not given. Material that was analyzed had been drawn on day 63 after the first vaccine or placebo injection. Libraries were prepared by immunoSEQ multiplex PCR; TCRdb keeps only in-frame clonotypes and omits some of them. The repertoire holds hundreds of thousands of clones, with around 88% as singletons. Looked up from germline, CDR1 is KGHSH and CDR2 is LQKENI. The CDR3 covers 15 residues. V shed 3 bases and J 9 bases; nucleotides not matched to a gene: 5.

V and J are TRBV18 and TRBJ1-6; 10 nucleotides line up with TRBD1. The sequences come from peripheral blood, collected in a trial of Ad26.COV2.S vaccine versus placebo. The source is a person between 18 and 65 years old who received the Ad26.COV2.S COVID-19 vaccine or a placebo. Here the CDR3 DNA reads TGTGCCAGCTCACCGGGGACAGGGGTGAGTTCACCCCTCCACTTT. Translating gives CASSPGTGVSSPLHF.